The rows below give T cell receptor beta chains drawn from one sample of a study of cytomegalovirus exposure and HLA in healthy donors. Produced via immunoSEQ multiplex PCR; TCRdb's table is partial and in-frame only. This table holds about 69,000 clones, just under 70% found once. What was sequenced was PBMCs. Receptors were obtained from a woman in her twenties or thirties in good health and CMV-seronegative. Both conserved end residues are part of each CDR3. D genes are given only for firm matches. Where a row states a size, it is once, few, many or the class of an expanded clone; other rows omit it.

clone_size: -; j_call: TRBJ2-3; v_call: TRBV4-1; d_call: -; cdr3_aa: CASSPPGGDTQYF; cdr3_nt: TGCGCCAGCAGCCCTCCGGGTGGAGATACGCAGTATTTT
clone_size: -; j_call: TRBJ2-1; v_call: TRBV7-3; d_call: -; cdr3_aa: CASSLERVSSYNEQFF; cdr3_nt: TGTGCCAGCAGCTTAGAGCGGGTTAGCTCCTACAATGAGCAGTTCTTC
clone_size: -; j_call: TRBJ2-1; v_call: TRBV7-2; d_call: -; cdr3_aa: CASSSQGGVAYNEQFF; cdr3_nt: TGTGCCAGCAGCTCGCAGGGGGGAGTTGCCTACAATGAGCAGTTCTTC
clone_size: -; j_call: TRBJ2-5; v_call: TRBV28; d_call: TRBD2; cdr3_aa: CASSLAGVYQETQYF; cdr3_nt: TGTGCCAGCAGTCTAGCGGGAGTCTACCAAGAGACCCAGTACTTC
clone_size: -; j_call: TRBJ1-1; v_call: TRBV4-1; d_call: -; cdr3_aa: CASSQDRGGMTEAFF; cdr3_nt: TGCGCCAGCAGCCAAGATCGAGGGGGTATGACTGAAGCTTTCTTT
clone_size: -; j_call: TRBJ1-6; v_call: TRBV30; d_call: TRBD1; cdr3_aa: CAWSGRQGIVRFLHF; cdr3_nt: TGTGCCTGGAGCGGTCGACAGGGGATCGTAAGATTCCTCCACTTT
clone_size: -; j_call: TRBJ1-2; v_call: TRBV5-1; d_call: TRBD1; cdr3_aa: CASSDWTGDGYTF; cdr3_nt: TGCGCCAGCAGCGACTGGACAGGGGACGGCTACACCTTC
clone_size: many; j_call: TRBJ2-7; v_call: TRBV7-8; d_call: TRBD1; cdr3_aa: CASSLFRGLNYEQYF; cdr3_nt: TGTGCCAGCAGCTTGTTCAGGGGGCTTAACTACGAGCAGTACTTC
clone_size: -; j_call: TRBJ1-4; v_call: TRBV5-1; d_call: -; cdr3_aa: CASSLDGRSNEKLFF; cdr3_nt: TGCGCCAGCAGCTTGGATGGCAGATCTAATGAAAAACTGTTTTTT
clone_size: -; j_call: TRBJ2-3; v_call: TRBV19; d_call: TRBD2; cdr3_aa: CASSMGTRTEDTQYF; cdr3_nt: TGTGCCAGTAGTATGGGGACTAGGACGGAAGATACGCAGTATTTT
clone_size: -; j_call: TRBJ1-5; v_call: TRBV2; d_call: -; cdr3_aa: CASSDQINQPQHF; cdr3_nt: TGTGCCAGCAGTGACCAGATTAATCAGCCCCAGCATTTT
clone_size: -; j_call: TRBJ2-7; v_call: TRBV18; d_call: TRBD1; cdr3_aa: CASSPGQGYDEQYF; cdr3_nt: TGTGCCAGCTCACCCGGACAGGGGTATGACGAGCAGTACTTC
clone_size: few; j_call: TRBJ1-1; v_call: TRBV27; d_call: TRBD1; cdr3_aa: CASSTRTGNGEAFF; cdr3_nt: TGTGCCAGCAGTACAAGGACAGGGAATGGTGAAGCTTTCTTT
clone_size: -; j_call: TRBJ2-3; v_call: TRBV27; d_call: -; cdr3_aa: CASRSVRRRDTDTQYF; cdr3_nt: TGTGCCAGCAGGTCAGTCAGGCGGCGGGACACAGATACGCAGTATTTT
clone_size: -; j_call: TRBJ2-7; v_call: TRBV11-2; d_call: TRBD1; cdr3_aa: CASSSKAGTGFYEQYF; cdr3_nt: TGTGCCAGCAGCTCGAAAGCCGGGACAGGGTTCTACGAGCAGTACTTC
clone_size: -; j_call: TRBJ2-7; v_call: TRBV19; d_call: -; cdr3_aa: CASSKTVYLSSYEQYF; cdr3_nt: TGTGCCAGTAGTAAAACAGTTTACCTGAGCTCCTACGAGCAGTACTTC
clone_size: -; j_call: TRBJ1-2; v_call: TRBV6-5; d_call: TRBD1; cdr3_aa: CASTLDRGSGYTF; cdr3_nt: TGTGCCAGCACCCTCGACAGGGGTAGTGGCTACACCTTC
clone_size: few; j_call: TRBJ1-1; v_call: TRBV5-4; d_call: TRBD1; cdr3_aa: CASSFRDRAFMNTEAFF; cdr3_nt: TGTGCCAGCAGCTTCCGGGACAGGGCCTTCATGAACACTGAAGCTTTCTTT
clone_size: few; j_call: TRBJ1-5; v_call: TRBV27; d_call: TRBD1; cdr3_aa: CASSSTGVQPQHF; cdr3_nt: TGTGCCAGCAGCTCGACAGGGGTTCAGCCCCAGCATTTT
clone_size: -; j_call: TRBJ1-5; v_call: TRBV11-3; d_call: -; cdr3_aa: CASIRLVQPQHF; cdr3_nt: TGTGCCAGCATTCGACTTGTCCAGCCCCAGCATTTT
clone_size: -; j_call: TRBJ2-7; v_call: TRBV2; d_call: -; cdr3_aa: CASRGGYLEQYF; cdr3_nt: TGTGCCAGCAGGGGGGGTTACCTCGAGCAGTACTTC
clone_size: -; j_call: TRBJ1-5; v_call: TRBV7-6; d_call: TRBD1; cdr3_aa: CASSPGGQRNQPQHF; cdr3_nt: TGTGCCAGCAGCCCAGGGGGACAGCGAAATCAGCCCCAGCATTTT
clone_size: -; j_call: TRBJ1-2; v_call: TRBV7-2; d_call: TRBD1; cdr3_aa: CASSLLDGSVRDRPGGYTF; cdr3_nt: TGTGCCAGCAGCTTATTAGATGGTAGTGTAAGGGACAGACCTGGGGGCTACACCTTC
clone_size: -; j_call: TRBJ2-7; v_call: TRBV7-2; d_call: -; cdr3_aa: CASSLKISPTYEQYF; cdr3_nt: TGTGCCAGCAGCTTAAAAATCAGTCCCACCTACGAGCAGTACTTC
clone_size: -; j_call: TRBJ1-5; v_call: TRBV5-5; d_call: TRBD1; cdr3_aa: CASSLMVGGSSNQPQHF; cdr3_nt: TGTGCCAGCAGCTTGATGGTAGGGGGCTCGAGCAATCAGCCCCAGCATTTT
clone_size: -; j_call: TRBJ1-2; v_call: TRBV6-5; d_call: TRBD1; cdr3_aa: CASSTRQGSGYTF; cdr3_nt: TGTGCCAGCAGCACGAGACAGGGCTCTGGCTACACCTTC
clone_size: few; j_call: TRBJ2-3; v_call: TRBV30; d_call: -; cdr3_aa: CAWNQPGLHTDTQYF; cdr3_nt: TGTGCCTGGAACCAACCGGGACTCCACACAGATACGCAGTATTTT
clone_size: -; j_call: TRBJ1-1; v_call: TRBV18; d_call: -; cdr3_aa: CASSPRTRNTEAFF; cdr3_nt: TGTGCCAGCTCACCACGGACACGGAACACTGAAGCTTTCTTT
clone_size: few; j_call: TRBJ1-3; v_call: TRBV29-1; d_call: TRBD1; cdr3_aa: CSVTGQGGNTIYF; cdr3_nt: TGCAGCGTCACGGGACAGGGAGGAAACACCATATATTTT
clone_size: -; j_call: TRBJ2-7; v_call: TRBV4-1; d_call: -; cdr3_aa: CASSQEGSGQGEQYF; cdr3_nt: TGCGCCAGCAGCCAAGAAGGCTCAGGGCAGGGCGAGCAGTACTTC
clone_size: few; j_call: TRBJ1-5; v_call: TRBV10-2; d_call: -; cdr3_aa: CASRKGHNNQPQHF; cdr3_nt: TGCGCCAGCAGGAAGGGACACAATAATCAGCCCCAGCATTTT
clone_size: few; j_call: TRBJ2-1; v_call: TRBV2; d_call: -; cdr3_aa: CASQASGSYSNNEQFF; cdr3_nt: TGTGCCAGCCAAGCATCCGGGTCCTATTCTAACAATGAGCAGTTCTTC
clone_size: once; j_call: TRBJ1-6; v_call: TRBV10-3; d_call: TRBD1; cdr3_aa: CAISERGQPLHF; cdr3_nt: TGTGCCATCAGTGAGAGGGGGCAACCCCTCCACTTT
clone_size: -; j_call: TRBJ1-1; v_call: TRBV5-6; d_call: TRBD1; cdr3_aa: CASSWTGVGYTEAFF; cdr3_nt: TGTGCCAGCAGCTGGACAGGGGTGGGGTACACTGAAGCTTTCTTT
clone_size: -; j_call: TRBJ2-3; v_call: TRBV25-1; d_call: TRBD1; cdr3_aa: CASSVGQGGSTQYF; cdr3_nt: TGTGCCAGCAGTGTTGGACAGGGGGGGAGTACGCAGTATTTT
clone_size: -; j_call: TRBJ2-7; v_call: TRBV5-5; d_call: -; cdr3_aa: CASSSRLVTGTYEQYF; cdr3_nt: TGTGCCAGCAGTTCTCGATTGGTGACAGGGACTTACGAGCAGTACTTC
clone_size: once; j_call: TRBJ2-2; v_call: TRBV27; d_call: -; cdr3_aa: CASSFGAGELFF; cdr3_nt: -
clone_size: few; j_call: TRBJ2-7; v_call: TRBV6-1; d_call: -; cdr3_aa: CASSDQQIGYEQYF; cdr3_nt: TGTGCCAGCAGTGATCAACAGATCGGTTACGAGCAGTACTTC
clone_size: -; j_call: TRBJ2-5; v_call: TRBV19; d_call: -; cdr3_aa: CASSISDRQETQYF; cdr3_nt: TGTGCCAGTAGTATTTCGGACAGACAAGAGACCCAGTACTTC
clone_size: -; j_call: TRBJ2-1; v_call: TRBV7-3; d_call: -; cdr3_aa: CASSPPTSNEQFF; cdr3_nt: TGTGCCAGCAGCCCACCTACTAGCAATGAGCAGTTCTTC
clone_size: large; j_call: TRBJ1-2; v_call: TRBV28; d_call: TRBD1; cdr3_aa: CASSFRGEGYGYTF; cdr3_nt: TGTGCCAGCAGTTTCAGGGGGGAAGGCTATGGCTACACCTTC
clone_size: -; j_call: TRBJ1-1; v_call: TRBV7-9; d_call: -; cdr3_aa: CASSLRVEAFF; cdr3_nt: TGTGCCAGCAGCTTGAGGGTCGAAGCTTTCTTT
clone_size: -; j_call: TRBJ1-2; v_call: TRBV4-1; d_call: TRBD1; cdr3_aa: CASSQEGDREGYTF; cdr3_nt: TGCGCCAGCAGCCAAGAAGGGGACAGGGAAGGCTACACCTTC
clone_size: -; j_call: TRBJ2-3; v_call: TRBV5-1; d_call: TRBD2; cdr3_aa: CASSESIAGPSTDTQYF; cdr3_nt: TGCGCCAGCAGCGAATCAATAGCGGGGCCTAGCACAGATACGCAGTATTTT
clone_size: few; j_call: TRBJ1-1; v_call: TRBV6-1; d_call: -; cdr3_aa: CASSVSGRVGTEAFF; cdr3_nt: TGTGCCAGCAGTGTGTCGGGCAGGGTAGGCACTGAAGCTTTCTTT
clone_size: few; j_call: TRBJ2-4; v_call: TRBV6-1; d_call: TRBD1; cdr3_aa: CASSEDRGQENIQYF; cdr3_nt: TGTGCCAGCAGTGAAGACAGGGGGCAGGAAAACATTCAGTACTTC
clone_size: -; j_call: TRBJ1-6; v_call: TRBV6-4; d_call: TRBD1; cdr3_aa: CASSKRTGVLSYNSPLHF; cdr3_nt: TGTGCCAGCAGTAAACGGACAGGGGTTTTGTCCTATAATTCACCCCTCCACTTT
clone_size: -; j_call: TRBJ1-1; v_call: TRBV6-5; d_call: -; cdr3_aa: CASSSASRGYTEAFF; cdr3_nt: TGTGCCAGCAGTTCCGCGAGCAGGGGTTACACTGAAGCTTTCTTT
clone_size: -; j_call: TRBJ2-5; v_call: TRBV28; d_call: TRBD2; cdr3_aa: CALKGTSGGQETQYF; cdr3_nt: TGTGCCCTCAAGGGAACTAGCGGGGGCCAAGAGACCCAGTACTTC
clone_size: -; j_call: TRBJ1-1; v_call: TRBV2; d_call: TRBD1; cdr3_aa: CASAGQGGMNTEAFF; cdr3_nt: TGTGCCAGCGCGGGACAGGGTGGAATGAACACTGAAGCTTTCTTT
clone_size: -; j_call: TRBJ2-1; v_call: TRBV28; d_call: -; cdr3_aa: CASSLDNGLANEQFF; cdr3_nt: TGTGCCAGCAGTTTAGACAATGGATTGGCCAATGAGCAGTTCTTC
clone_size: few; j_call: TRBJ1-1; v_call: TRBV14; d_call: -; cdr3_aa: CASSQYWGAGSEAFF; cdr3_nt: TGTGCCAGCAGCCAGTATTGGGGCGCGGGGTCTGAAGCTTTCTTT
clone_size: -; j_call: TRBJ1-6; v_call: TRBV30; d_call: TRBD1; cdr3_aa: CAWRSGTGNSPLHF; cdr3_nt: TGTGCCTGGAGATCCGGGACAGGGAATTCACCCCTCCACTTT
clone_size: -; j_call: TRBJ2-6; v_call: TRBV2; d_call: TRBD1; cdr3_aa: CASSRQGIYSGANVLTF; cdr3_nt: TGTGCCAGCAGTCGACAGGGCATTTACTCTGGGGCCAACGTCCTGACTTTC